This TCR beta chain is drawn from a study of cytotoxic CD8 clonotypes in ibrutinib-treated CLL. Study-wide context: Overall, some 24 responses were partial and 2 complete; following median approximately 65 months, about 15 patients stayed remitted and around twelve progressed.

Findings of the study overall: Higher clonality was seen at ibrutinib response and a return toward baseline at progression. T-cell clonality at baseline went above that of age-matched healthy donors and rose and fell with circulating CD8+ T-cell counts.

Target depth was 1 in 200,000 to 1 in 1 million T cells, about 10x per clonotype. The protocol was immunoSEQ multiplex PCR, while the TCRdb copy is restricted to in-frame clones and leaves out a portion. The table records 25,000 to 30,000 clones, 75% to 80% of them present only once. This clone has a handful of counts. Antigen specificity is unknown. Germline V gene lookup returns CDR1 LNHDA and CDR2 SQIVND (reference sequence). V was trimmed by 5 bases and J by 1 base, leaving 2 bases between them. The CDR3 is 11 amino acids. The sample consisted of PBMCs, taken after 36 months of ibrutinib treatment. The rearrangement links TRBV19 to TRBJ1-1; no clear D gene. The source of this sequence is a human donor with chronic lymphocytic leukemia. This chain's CDR3 is CASSPNTEAFF. The CDR3 DNA sequence: TGTGCCAGTAGTCCGAACACTGAAGCTTTCTTT.